These T cell receptor beta chains were read from a single sample in a study of Graves' ophthalmopathy and Graves' hyperthyroidism. MiXCR was run by TCRdb on the multiplex PCR reads, yielding one entry per CDR3 protein. The sample consists of some 1.1 million distinct CDR3 sequences, about 40% of them appearing once. Sequencing was performed on peripheral blood or thyroid tissue (not recorded which). Every receptor here comes from an adult man with Graves' hyperthyroidism. Each CDR3 is given with its conserved first and last residue. D genes are given only for firm matches. Only part of the rows carry a size: once, few, many, or a class if the clone is expanded.

d_call | j_call | v_call | clone_size | cdr3_aa | cdr3_nt
TRBD2 | TRBJ2-2 | TRBV19 | NA | CASRWRTSGSTGGELFF | TGTGCCAGTAGATGGAGGACTAGCGGGAGTACTGGCGGGGAGCTGTTTTTT
NA | TRBJ2-2 | TRBV6-5 | once | CASRIGGETGELFF | TGTGCCAGCAGAATAGGAGGGGAAACCGGGGAGCTGTTTTTT
NA | TRBJ2-7 | TRBV7-7 | many | CASSLEVMGGIGYEQYF | TGTGCCAGCAGCTTAGAAGTTATGGGCGGGATAGGGTACGAGCAGTACTTC
NA | TRBJ1-2 | TRBV12-3/TRBV12-4 | few | CASSLKYGYTF | TGTGCCAGCAGTTTGAAGTATGGCTACACCTTC
NA | TRBJ2-5 | TRBV7-6 | many | CASSLTGTAGTQYF | TGTGCCAGCAGCTTGACGGGTACAGCGGGGACCCAGTACTTC
NA | TRBJ2-2 | TRBV20-1 | NA | CSAGGQTYTGELFF | TGCAGTGCTGGCGGACAGACCTACACCGGGGAGCTGTTTTTT
TRBD1 | TRBJ1-2 | TRBV10-1 | many | CATPFDRGIGYTF | TGCGCCACTCCTTTTGACAGGGGAATCGGCTACACCTTC
NA | TRBJ2-7 | TRBV7-8 | many | CASSTDSFNEQYF | TGTGCCAGCAGCACCGACAGTTTTAACGAGCAGTACTTC
NA | TRBJ2-7 | TRBV15 | many | CATSMGLGYEQYF | TGTGCCACCAGCATGGGACTCGGCTACGAGCAGTACTTC
TRBD1 | TRBJ2-7 | TRBV6-5 | NA | CASSAPGTGDGPYEQYF | TGTGCCAGCAGTGCTCCCGGGACAGGGGATGGGCCCTACGAGCAGTACTTC
NA | TRBJ2-2 | TRBV2 | many | CASKWSEGELFF | TGTGCCAGCAAGTGGAGCGAGGGGGAGCTGTTTTTT
NA | TRBJ2-7 | TRBV10-3 | many | CAISDPGPGFTYEQYF | TGTGCCATCAGTGACCCAGGTCCAGGATTTACCTACGAGCAGTACTTC
TRBD1 | TRBJ1-2 | TRBV12-3/TRBV12-4 | NA | CASSRGQAPYGYTF | TGTGCCAGCAGTAGGGGACAGGCGCCCTATGGCTACACCTTC
NA | TRBJ1-2 | TRBV29-1 | many | CSVTGAGRVRGYTF | TGCAGCGTTACGGGGGCAGGGAGAGTAAGGGGCTACACCTTC
TRBD1 | TRBJ1-2 | TRBV10-3 | many | CASSYPSGTGNYGYTF | TGTGCCAGCAGTTACCCATCCGGGACAGGAAACTATGGCTACACCTTC
TRBD1 | TRBJ1-5 | TRBV10-3 | few | CAISERTGVNQPQHF | TGTGCCATCAGTGAGAGGACAGGGGTTAATCAGCCCCAGCATTTT
TRBD2 | TRBJ2-7 | TRBV12-3/TRBV12-4 | few | CASSTRLAGNYEQYF | TGTGCCAGCAGCACGCGACTAGCGGGAAACTACGAGCAGTACTTC
NA | TRBJ1-1 | TRBV15 | many | CATSREGGPMNTEAFF | TGTGCCACCAGCAGAGAAGGGGGGCCCATGAACACTGAAGCTTTCTTT
NA | TRBJ2-7 | TRBV10-2 | many | CASSEGGPTYEQYF | TGCGCCAGCAGTGAGGGGGGACCCACCTACGAGCAGTACTTC
TRBD2 | TRBJ2-7 | TRBV4-3 | many | CASSLTSDAYEQYF | TGCGCCAGCAGCCTGACTAGCGACGCCTACGAGCAGTACTTC
NA | TRBJ1-4 | TRBV6-5 | NA | CASSYFQGEEKLFF | TGTGCCAGCAGTTACTTTCAGGGAGAAGAAAAACTGTTTTTT
NA | TRBJ1-2 | TRBV9 | NA | CASARGGVYGYTF | TGTGCCAGCGCGAGGGGAGGGGTGTATGGCTACACCTTC
NA | TRBJ1-4 | TRBV20-1 | many | CSASGGNNEKLFF | TGCAGTGCTAGTGGCGGGAATAATGAAAAACTGTTTTTT
NA | TRBJ1-1 | TRBV20-1 | many | CSARPDTEAFF | TGCAGTGCTAGGCCGGATACTGAAGCTTTCTTT
TRBD2 | TRBJ2-7 | TRBV20-1 | few | CSARGASGSPSYERYF | TGCAGTGCGCGAGGGGCTAGCGGGAGTCCCTCCTACGAGCGGTACTTC
TRBD1 | TRBJ1-5 | TRBV12-3/TRBV12-4 | many | CASSFDRGQGQPQHF | TGTGCCAGCAGTTTCGACAGGGGGCAGGGGCAGCCCCAGCATTTT
TRBD2 | TRBJ2-7 | TRBV7-2 | many | CASSPPSGGTYEQYF | TGTGCCAGCAGCCCTCCTAGCGGGGGGACCTACGAGCAGTACTTC
TRBD1 | TRBJ2-2 | TRBV11-1 | NA | CASSTGTGGRAGELFF | TGTGCCAGCAGCACCGGGACAGGGGGCAGGGCCGGGGAGCTGTTTTTT
TRBD1 | TRBJ2-7 | TRBV7-9 | many | CASTHGTGYYEQYF | TGTGCCAGCACCCACGGGACAGGCTACTACGAGCAGTACTTC
NA | TRBJ2-7 | TRBV10-3 | NA | CAIRDHTGANYEQYF | TGTGCCATCAGGGATCACACGGGCGCCAACTACGAGCAGTACTTC
NA | TRBJ1-3 | TRBV4-3 | few | CASSQDIGRDSGNTIYF | TGCGCCAGCAGCCAAGATATTGGGCGAGACTCTGGAAACACCATATATTTT
NA | TRBJ2-7 | TRBV2 | once | CASSDRGEGYGYEQYF | TGTGCCAGCAGTGATAGGGGAGAAGGCTATGGCTACGAGCAGTACTTC
NA | TRBJ1-1 | TRBV10-3 | NA | CAQGQTNTEAFF | TGTGCCCAGGGACAAACGAACACTGAAGCTTTCTTT
NA | TRBJ2-7 | TRBV7-2 | many | CASSLAPSVRWESSYEQYF | TGTGCCAGCAGCTTAGCCCCCTCCGTTAGGTGGGAATCCTCCTACGAGCAGTACTTC
TRBD1 | TRBJ1-1 | TRBV5-1 | NA | CASSLTGTVSFTEAFF | TGCGCCAGCAGCTTGACCGGGACAGTCAGCTTCACTGAAGCTTTCTTT
NA | TRBJ1-1 | TRBV6-6 | few | CASSYDKMNTEAFF | TGTGCCAGCAGTTACGACAAGATGAACACTGAAGCTTTCTTT
NA | TRBJ2-7 | TRBV20-1 | many | CSARPLPSYEQYF | TGCAGTGCTAGGCCCCTGCCCTCCTACGAGCAGTACTTC
NA | TRBJ2-7 | TRBV25-1 | NA | CASSPVAGIGEQYF | TGTGCCAGCTCACCGGTTGCGGGAATAGGCGAGCAGTACTTC
NA | TRBJ1-6 | TRBV20-1 | few | CSAGPGLHSPLHF | TGCAGTGCTGGACCGGGCCTTCATTCACCCCTCCACTTT
NA | TRBJ1-2 | TRBV7-9 | NA | CASSVPGRTYGYTF | TGTGCCAGCAGCGTTCCGGGACGGACGTATGGCTACACCTTC